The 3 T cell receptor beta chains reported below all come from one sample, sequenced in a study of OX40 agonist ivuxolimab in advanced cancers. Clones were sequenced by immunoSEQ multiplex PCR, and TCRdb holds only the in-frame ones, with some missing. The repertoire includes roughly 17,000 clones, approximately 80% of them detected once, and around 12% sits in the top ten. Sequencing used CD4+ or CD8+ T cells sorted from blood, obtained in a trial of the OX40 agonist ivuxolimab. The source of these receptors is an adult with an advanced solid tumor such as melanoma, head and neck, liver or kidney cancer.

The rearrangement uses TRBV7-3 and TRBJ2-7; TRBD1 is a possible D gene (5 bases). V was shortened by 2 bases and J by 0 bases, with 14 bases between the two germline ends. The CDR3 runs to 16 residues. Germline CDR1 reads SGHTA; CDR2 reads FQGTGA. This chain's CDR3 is CASSLWGAGGSYEQYF. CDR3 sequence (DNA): TGTGCCAGCAGCTTATGGGGCGCCGGCGGCTCCTACGAGCAGTACTTC.

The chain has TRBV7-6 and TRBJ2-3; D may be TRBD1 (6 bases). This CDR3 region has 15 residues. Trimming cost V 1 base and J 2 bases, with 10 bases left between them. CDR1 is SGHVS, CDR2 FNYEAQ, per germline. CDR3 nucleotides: TGTGCCAGCAGCTTAGGGGCAGGGGTCACAGATACGCAGTATTTT. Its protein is CASSLGAGVTDTQYF.

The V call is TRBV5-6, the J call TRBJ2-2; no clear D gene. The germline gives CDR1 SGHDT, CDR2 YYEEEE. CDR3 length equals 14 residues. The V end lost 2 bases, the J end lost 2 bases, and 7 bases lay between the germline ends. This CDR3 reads CASSLPDNTGELFF. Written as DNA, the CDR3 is TGTGCCAGCAGCTTACCAGACAACACCGGGGAGCTGTTTTTT.